There are a few counts of the clone carrying this T cell receptor (beta chain). This entry comes from a study of regulatory T cells in long-lasting Graves disease. From germline, CDR1 is SQVTM and CDR2 ANQGSEA. This CDR3 region has 14 residues. Deletions cut 1 base from V and 13 bases from J, with 20 bases between. Building the TCR beta libraries relied on iRepertoire HTBI primers, and CDR3 regions underwent Arm-PCR. TCRdb re-analysed the multiplex PCR reads in MiXCR, keeping a single row per CDR3 protein. The sample has under 450,000 distinct CDR3 sequences, around 15% seen once; the top ten hold 20%. The time point is: newly diagnosed GD, antithyroid drugs for less than 3 months. RNA isolated from PBMCs was used to make the TCR library. The same sample was also used in a study of T cells in Graves' hyperthyroidism and ophthalmopathy. That report adds: Newly diagnosed patients aged 18 to 65 had hyperthyroidism of under 2 months' duration.

The sequenced sample was peripheral blood mononuclear cells (PBMCs), obtained at new diagnosis, from a patient treated with antithyroid drugs. This chain joins TRBV29-1 and TRBJ2-1; no clear D gene. The TCR comes from a woman aged 18-29 years with Graves disease. CDR3 amino acids: CSVEAVIGLRTQFF. CDR3 sequence (DNA): TGCAGCGTTGAAGCCGTCATCGGGCTACGCACCCAGTTCTTC.